This TCR beta chain was recorded in a study of tumor and adjacent non-tumor tissue in lung cancer. No cell sorting was done before RNA was extracted from the tissue. Distant lung tissue was collected more than 3 cm away from the tumor edge. From germline, CDR1 is SGHRS and CDR2 YFSETQ. V lost 1 base and J lost 5, with 12 bases in between. The CDR3 runs 14 residues. This clonotype was detected many times. The library came from three nested PCR rounds adapted from ARM-PCR protocols. TCRdb passed the multiplex PCR reads through MiXCR, listing each CDR3 protein once. The sample comprises approximately 120,000 distinct CDR3 sequences, about 63% of which are singletons, and roughly 20% rests with the top ten.

The sample consisted of distant non-tumor lung tissue. This receptor was identified in a man aged 55 to 70 with non-small cell lung cancer. The chain joins TRBV5-1 to TRBJ1-1; D perhaps matches TRBD1 (6 bases). CDR3 DNA: TGCGCCAGCAGCTTGAGAGGGGGAAGTACTGAAGCTTTCTTT. Its translation: CASSLRGGSTEAFF.